The 31 T cell receptor beta chains below come from one sample, sequenced in a study of cytomegalovirus exposure and HLA in healthy donors. A multiplex PCR was run with 60 Vbeta primers and 13 Jbeta primers. Produced via immunoSEQ multiplex PCR; TCRdb's table is partial and in-frame only. Altogether around 130,000 clones are present, about 73% being singletons, with the ten largest covering around 2.6%. Material for sequencing was PBMCs. The receptors here all came from a human donor in good health.

As concerns this clone: Other DNA sequences from this sample encode an identical CDR3 as well. The V gene is TRBV28, the J gene TRBJ1-4; 10 bases are a match to TRBD1. V lost 2 bases, J lost 4 bases, and 1 base stayed unmatched. CDR1 is MDHEN, CDR2 SYDVKM, per germline. This CDR3 is 15 amino acids long. The CDR3 DNA is TGTGCCAGCAGTTTAGGACAGGGGGGTAATGAAAAACTGTTTTTT. Residues: CASSLGQGGNEKLFF. Complete variable domain (other parts from reference TRBV28 and TRBJ1-4): DVKVTQSSRYLVKRTGEKVFLECVQDMDHENMFWYRQDPGLGLRLIYFSYDVKMKEKGDIPEGYSVSREKKERFSLILESASTNQTSMYLCASSLGQGGNEKLFFGSGTQLSVL.

The chain uses TRBV7-9 and TRBJ2-1; 10 bases line up with TRBD2. CDR1 SEHNR and CDR2 FQNEAQ come from the germline V gene (reference sequence). The CDR3 has 15 residues. The trim removed 7 bases at V and 4 bases at J, leaving 7 bases unmatched. The CDR3 bases are TGTGCCAGCACCCCTAGCGGGGGATATTACAATGAGCAGTTCTTC. Translating it yields CASTPSGGYYNEQFF.

This clone appeared a few times. One junction end does not reproduce the germline sequence, and a read error may be involved. The chain employs TRBV27 and TRBJ2-7; 9 positions agree with TRBD1. CDR3 length: 11 residues. The germline V gene encodes CDR1 MNHEY and CDR2 SMNVEV (reference sequence). The CDR3 coding sequence is TGTGCCAGCAGTTCAGCGGGACAGGGTAACTTC. Translated: CASSSAGQGNF.

This clone was detected only a few times. The rearrangement uses TRBV7-2 and TRBJ2-7, with 7 bases identical to TRBD1. The CDR3 totals 15 residues. Trimming at V came to 4 bases and at J to 3 bases, leaving 9 bases not matched to a gene. CDR1 and CDR2 (germline): SGHTA, FQGNSA. The CDR3 DNA follows: TGTGCCAGCAGCTCCCCGGACAGGTTCGTCTACGAGCAGTACTTC. Its translation is CASSSPDRFVYEQYF.

The J gene is TRBJ2-5, the V gene TRBV7-6, with 7 bases fitting TRBD2. The trim removed 2 bases at V and 3 bases at J, leaving 6 bases unmatched. Germline V gene sequence: CDR1 SGHVS, CDR2 FNYEAQ. This CDR3 is 15 amino acids long. The CDR3 DNA reads TGTGCCAGCAGCTTATATCAGGGAGGGGAAGAGACCCAGTACTTC. Its translation: CASSLYQGGEETQYF. Full variable domain (outside the CDR3, taken from reference TRBV7-6 and TRBJ2-5): GAGVSQSPRYKVTKRGQDVALRCDPISGHVSLYWYRQALGQGPEFLTYFNYEAQQDKSGLPNDRFSAERPEGSISTLTIQRTEQRDSAMYRCASSLYQGGEETQYFGPGTRLLVL.

The chain's CDR3 is CASSLTVPSYNSPLHF. CDR3 in DNA: TGTGCCAGCAGCTTAACGGTACCGTCCTATAATTCACCCCTCCACTTT. V is TRBV7-2 and J is TRBJ1-6; D remains unclear. The CDR3 extends over 16 amino acids. V was pared by 2 bases and J by 1 base, with 9 bases between. Per germline, CDR1 SGHTA and CDR2 FQGNSA.

This clone came up once. The V gene is TRBV6-5, the J gene TRBJ2-5; D unclear. From germline, CDR1 is MNHEY and CDR2 SVGAGI. The CDR3 spans 15 residues. V lost 0 bases and J 3 bases, leaving 11 bases between the germline ends. This CDR3 is CASSYSVGSKETQYF. Here the CDR3 DNA reads TGTGCCAGCAGTTACTCGGTCGGGTCCAAAGAGACCCAGTACTTC.

This chain's CDR3 is CASSEGAGERNTEAFF. Written as DNA, the CDR3 is TGTGCCAGCAGTGAAGGCGCAGGGGAAAGGAACACTGAAGCTTTCTTT. V and J are TRBV6-1 and TRBJ1-1; tentatively, D is TRBD1 (6 bases). The CDR3 consists of 16 residues. Germline loops: CDR1 MNHNS, CDR2 SASEGT. Trimming took off 1 base at V and 1 base at J, with 13 bases between the two ends.

The chain couples TRBV27 to TRBJ1-5, with D possibly being TRBD1 (6 bases). The CDR3 loop spans 13 amino acids. Trimming cost V 6 bases and J 2 bases, with 8 bases left between them. Germline V gene lookup returns CDR1 MNHEY and CDR2 SMNVEV (reference sequence). The CDR3 protein is CASSRTGNQPQHF. The CDR3 region has the DNA TGTGCCAGCAGCCGGACAGGCAATCAGCCCCAGCATTTT.

This CDR3 is CASSYKLAGEQFF. The CDR3 bases are TGTGCCAGCAGCTACAAATTAGCGGGGGAGCAGTTCTTC. The chain recombines TRBV5-4 with TRBJ2-1; TRBD2 matches 8 bases. Germline V gene sequence: CDR1 SGHNT, CDR2 YYREEE (reference sequence). This CDR3 region has 13 residues. Trimming took 3 bases from V and 10 from J; bases not matched to a gene: 6.

This chain uses TRBV5-4 with TRBJ2-3; TRBD1 matches 9 bases. V was clipped by 7 bases and J by 1 base; unmatched bases: 10. Germline assignment: CDR1 SGHNT and CDR2 YYREEE (reference sequence). The CDR3 has 16 amino acids. The CDR3 region has the DNA TGTGCCAGCGGAAACAGGGGGCCATGGGGCACAGATACGCAGTATTTT. It encodes CASGNRGPWGTDTQYF.

This chain joins TRBV6-5 and TRBJ2-1; 7 bases are shared with TRBD1. This CDR3 is 16 amino acids long. Germline-derived CDR1 and CDR2 are MNHEY and SVGAGI. V gave up 2 bases and J gave up 10 bases; unmatched junction bases: 14. The DNA of the CDR3 is TGTGCCAGCAGTTACGTTTTGGGGACAGTTTTGGGGGAGCAGTTCTTC. Translating gives CASSYVLGTVLGEQFF.

J is TRBJ2-5 and V is TRBV27; TRBD1 matches at 10 bases. J lost 0 bases, V lost 4 bases, and 8 bases had no gene match. Germline values: CDR1 MNHEY, CDR2 SMNVEV (reference sequence). The CDR3 has 17 residues. The CDR3 reads CASSSSPDRGYQETQYF. DNA of the CDR3: TGTGCCAGCAGTTCCAGCCCGGACAGGGGGTACCAAGAGACCCAGTACTTC.

The V and J genes are TRBV10-3 and TRBJ2-3; 9 nucleotides align to TRBD2. V was pared by 10 bases and J by 3 bases, with 8 bases of the junction left unmatched. The CDR3 runs to 14 residues. Germline CDR1 ENHRY, CDR2 SYGVKD. The CDR3 protein is CATWGTSPTDTQYF. CDR3 coding DNA: TGTGCCACCTGGGGGACTAGCCCAACAGATACGCAGTATTTT.

The CDR3, as DNA: TGTGCCATCTCGACGACAGGGCAAGAGACCCAGTACTTC. This sequence encodes CAISTTGQETQYF. The J gene is TRBJ2-5, the V gene TRBV21-1; the table's D call TRBD1 went unverified against the DNA. TRBV21-1 corresponds to a pseudogene. The CDR3 loop spans 13 amino acids.

This clone appeared once. The genes are TRBV21-1 and TRBJ2-2; no DNA check was done on the table's D call, TRBD1. TRBV21-1 is labeled a pseudogene. There are 14 residues in the CDR3. CDR3 sequence reads: CASSKAGVTGELFF. Here the CDR3 DNA reads TGTGCCAGCAGCAAAGCAGGGGTCACCGGGGAGCTGTTTTTT.

The chain has TRBV5-1 and TRBJ2-6; D not certain. Trimming shortened V by 3 bases and J by 1 base, and 17 bases separated the two germline ends. CDR3 length: 18 residues. Germline assignment: CDR1 SGHRS and CDR2 YFSETQ. The CDR3 DNA reads as TGCGCCAGCAGCTATTTTGTAGATTACGCTTCTGGGGCCAACGTCCTGACTTTC. This translates into CASSYFVDYASGANVLTF.

This clone was observed once. This chain uses TRBV7-3 with TRBJ2-1; the D gene is possibly TRBD2 (6 bases). The CDR3 extends over 15 amino acids. Deletions cut 0 bases from V and 4 bases from J, with 10 bases between. Per the germline V gene, CDR1 is SGHTA and CDR2 is FQGTGA. The CDR3 reads CASSLTPGLYNEQFF. In DNA, the CDR3 is TGTGCCAGCAGCTTAACCCCGGGACTTTACAATGAGCAGTTCTTC.

The chain employs TRBV7-6 and TRBJ2-7; 7 bases map to TRBD1. Trimming took 2 bases from V and 7 from J; bases not matched to a gene: 11. Per the germline V gene, CDR1 is SGHVS and CDR2 is FNYEAQ. CDR3 length: 15 amino acids. For the CDR3, the DNA is TGTGCCAGCAGCTTATCCCCGGGACAGTTCTGGGAGCAGTACTTC. Residues: CASSLSPGQFWEQYF.

The chain recombines TRBV9 with TRBJ2-3, with D possibly TRBD1 on 5 matching bases. Germline CDR1 is SGDLS and CDR2 is YYNGEE. V lost 0 bases and J lost 2, with 13 bases in between. The CDR3 is made up of 16 amino acids. CDR3 sequence (DNA): TGTGCCAGCAGCGTAGGCTTGCGACAGAACACAGATACGCAGTATTTT. The encoded protein is CASSVGLRQNTDTQYF.

This chain links TRBV10-3 with TRBJ1-6; D is undetermined. V was cut by 2 bases and J by 9 bases, with 11 bases left in between. Germline assignment: CDR1 ENHRY and CDR2 SYGVKD. The CDR3 has 14 amino acids. In DNA, the CDR3 is TGTGCCATCAGTGAGGCAGTCCCTAGTTCACCCCTCCACTTT. Its translation is CAISEAVPSSPLHF.

The chain has TRBV19 and TRBJ2-1; tentative D call: TRBD2 (6 bases). The V and J ends lost 6 bases and 0 bases respectively, with 9 bases between them. CDR1 and CDR2 from the germline V gene are LNHDA and SQIVND (reference sequence). The CDR3 spans 14 residues. The CDR3 DNA is TGTGCCAGTAGCGGGACTTCCTCCTACAATGAGCAGTTCTTC. This sequence encodes CASSGTSSYNEQFF.

This clone showed up just a few times. This chain links TRBV19 with TRBJ2-1, with 11 positions matching TRBD2. Germline CDR1 and CDR2: LNHDA and SQIVND (reference sequence). The CDR3 runs 15 residues. The V and J ends lost 2 bases and 7 bases, in that order; junction bases with no gene match: 4. The CDR3 DNA reads as TGTGCCAGTAGTATAACTAGCGGGAGTTGGAATGAGCAGTTCTTC. Protein sequence: CASSITSGSWNEQFF.

The CDR3 reads CASSLRTGNYEQYF. The CDR3 coding sequence is TGCGCCAGCAGCTTGAGGACAGGAAATTACGAGCAGTACTTC. The J gene is TRBJ2-7, the V gene TRBV5-1, with 7 nucleotides matching TRBD1. Germline CDR1 reads SGHRS; CDR2 reads YFSETQ. The length of the CDR3 is 14 residues. The junction had 5 bases not matched to a gene; V was cut back by 1 base and J by 4 bases.

This clone was seen just once. J is TRBJ2-7 and V is TRBV6-6; TRBD1 matches at 11 bases. J lost 6 bases, V lost 6 bases, and 13 bases had no gene match. Germline lookup yields CDR1 MNHNY and CDR2 SVGAGI (reference sequence). The CDR3 totals 16 residues. The DNA for the CDR3 is TGTGCCAGCAGCCCTCCCGGGACAGGGGGAAAAGGCGAGCAGTACTTC. This gives the protein CASSPPGTGGKGEQYF.

The chain links TRBV9 to TRBJ1-4, with D possibly being TRBD1 (6 bases). The CDR3 consists of 17 residues. V was clipped by 4 bases and J by 8 bases, with 24 bases between them. The germline CDR1 and CDR2 sequences are SGDLS and YYNGEE. The DNA of the CDR3 is TGTGCCAGCAGCCCAGCGGGACACCCAACCCAAGGGGAAAAACTGTTTTTT. It is translated as CASSPAGHPTQGEKLFF.

This chain uses TRBV27 with TRBJ1-2; tentatively, D is TRBD1 (5 bases). Trimming stripped 3 bases from V and 4 bases from J, with 9 bases between. From germline, CDR1 is MNHEY and CDR2 SMNVEV (reference sequence). The CDR3 consists of 13 residues. CDR3 residues: CASSLQGFYGYTF. The DNA of the CDR3 is TGTGCCAGCAGTTTGCAGGGCTTCTATGGCTACACCTTC.

The chain has TRBV11-1 and TRBJ2-7; TRBD2 might be the D (6 bases). The length of the CDR3 is 14 residues. V lost 4 bases and J lost 2, with 12 bases in between. From germline, CDR1 is SGHAT and CDR2 FQDESV (reference sequence). The CDR3 region is CASSSGAGTYEQYF. DNA of the CDR3: TGTGCCAGCAGCTCCGGGGCGGGAACCTACGAGCAGTACTTC.

This clone has just a few counts. The J gene is TRBJ1-1, the V gene TRBV29-1; weak D call: TRBD1 (5 bases). V shed 3 bases and J shed 5 bases, with 16 bases lying between them. The CDR3 length is 14 residues. Per the germline V gene, CDR1 is SQVTM and CDR2 is ANQGSEA. CDR3 sequence: CSVDHRFLGTEAFF. As DNA, the CDR3 is TGCAGCGTTGACCACAGGTTTTTGGGGACTGAAGCTTTCTTT.

V and J are TRBV7-9 and TRBJ2-7; 10 positions match TRBD1. The ends lost 1 base at V and 2 bases at J; junction bases unmatched: 11. The CDR3 consists of 18 residues. Per the germline V gene, CDR1 is SEHNR and CDR2 is FQNEAQ (reference sequence). CDR3 nucleotides: TGTGCCAGCAGCTTAGACCCAAGGGGACAGGGGTCCCCCTACGAGCAGTACTTC. It encodes CASSLDPRGQGSPYEQYF.

CDR3 region: CASSLLSGVSSPLHF. For the CDR3, the DNA is TGTGCCAGCAGTTTACTCTCAGGGGTTAGTTCACCCCTCCACTTT. This chain uses TRBV27 with TRBJ1-6; TRBD1 is a possible D gene (6 bases). Germline values: CDR1 MNHEY, CDR2 SMNVEV (reference sequence). Between the trimmed V and J ends, which lost 2 bases and 9 bases, there was a span of 14 bases. This CDR3 is 15 amino acids long.